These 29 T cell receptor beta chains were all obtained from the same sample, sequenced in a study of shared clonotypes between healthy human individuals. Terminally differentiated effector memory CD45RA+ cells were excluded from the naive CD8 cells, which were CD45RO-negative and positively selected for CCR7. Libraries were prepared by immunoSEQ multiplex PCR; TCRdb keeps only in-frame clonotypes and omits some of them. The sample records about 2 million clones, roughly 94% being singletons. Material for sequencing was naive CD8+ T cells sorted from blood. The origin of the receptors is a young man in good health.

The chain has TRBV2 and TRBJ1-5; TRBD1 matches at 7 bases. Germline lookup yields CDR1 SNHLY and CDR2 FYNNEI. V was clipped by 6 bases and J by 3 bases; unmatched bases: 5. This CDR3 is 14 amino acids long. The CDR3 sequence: CASRTGTVNQPQHF. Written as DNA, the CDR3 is TGTGCCAGCAGAACCGGGACAGTCAATCAGCCCCAGCATTTT. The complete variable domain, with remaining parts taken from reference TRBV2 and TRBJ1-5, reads EPEVTQTPSHQVTQMGQEVILRCVPISNHLYFYWYRQILGQKVEFLVSFYNNEISEKSEIFDDQFSVERPDGSNFTLKIRSTKLEDSAMYFCASRTGTVNQPQHFGDGTRLSIL.

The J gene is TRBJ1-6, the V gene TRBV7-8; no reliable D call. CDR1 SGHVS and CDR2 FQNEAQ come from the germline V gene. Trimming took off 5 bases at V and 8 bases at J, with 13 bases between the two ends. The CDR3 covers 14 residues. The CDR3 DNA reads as TGTGCCAGCAGCCCCTCCGGTTGGGATTCACCCCTCCACTTT. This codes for CASSPSGWDSPLHF.

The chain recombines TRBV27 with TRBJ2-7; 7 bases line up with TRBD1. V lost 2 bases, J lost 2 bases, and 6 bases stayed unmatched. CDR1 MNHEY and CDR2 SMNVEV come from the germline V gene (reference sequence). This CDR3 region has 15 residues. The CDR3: CASSLNRGTAYEQYF. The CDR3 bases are TGTGCCAGCAGTTTAAATAGAGGGACAGCCTACGAGCAGTACTTC.

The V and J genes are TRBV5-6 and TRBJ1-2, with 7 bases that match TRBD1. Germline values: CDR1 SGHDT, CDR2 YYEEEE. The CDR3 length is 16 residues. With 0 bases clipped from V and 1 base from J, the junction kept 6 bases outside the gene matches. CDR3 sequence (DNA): TGTGCCAGCAGCTTGGTAGAGTACAGGGGTAACTATGGCTACACCTTC. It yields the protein CASSLVEYRGNYGYTF.

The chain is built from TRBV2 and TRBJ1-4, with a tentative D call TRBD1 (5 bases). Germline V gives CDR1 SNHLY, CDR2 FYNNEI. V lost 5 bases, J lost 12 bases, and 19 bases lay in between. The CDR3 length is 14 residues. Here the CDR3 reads CASSPPTGVGELFF. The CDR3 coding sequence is TGTGCCAGCAGTCCCCCGACGGGTGTGGGGGAACTGTTTTTT.

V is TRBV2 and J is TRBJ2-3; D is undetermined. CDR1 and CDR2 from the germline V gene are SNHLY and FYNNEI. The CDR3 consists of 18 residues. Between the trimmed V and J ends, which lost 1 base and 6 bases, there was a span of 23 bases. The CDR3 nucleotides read TGTGCCAGCAGTGAAGTAAGACATCCGTCCCCCTGGTCGGATACGCAGTATTTT. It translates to CASSEVRHPSPWSDTQYF.

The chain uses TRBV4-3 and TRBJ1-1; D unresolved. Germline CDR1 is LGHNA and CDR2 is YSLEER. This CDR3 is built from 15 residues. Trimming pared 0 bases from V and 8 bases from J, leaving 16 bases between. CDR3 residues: CASSQEFRSSAEAFF. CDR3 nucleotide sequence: TGCGCCAGCAGCCAAGAATTCAGGAGCTCGGCAGAAGCTTTCTTT.

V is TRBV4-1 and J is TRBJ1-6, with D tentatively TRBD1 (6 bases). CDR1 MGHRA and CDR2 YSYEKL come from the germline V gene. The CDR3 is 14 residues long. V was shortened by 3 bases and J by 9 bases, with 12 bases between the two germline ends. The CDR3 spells CASSQEGQTSPLHF. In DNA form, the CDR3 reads TGCGCCAGCAGCCAGGAAGGACAGACTTCACCCCTCCACTTT.

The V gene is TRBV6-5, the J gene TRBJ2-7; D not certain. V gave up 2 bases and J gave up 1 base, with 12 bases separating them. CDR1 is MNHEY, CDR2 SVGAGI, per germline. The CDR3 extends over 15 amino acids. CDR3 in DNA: TGTGCCAGCAGTTACGAGGCAGGATTTTCCTACGAGCAGTACTTC. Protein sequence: CASSYEAGFSYEQYF.

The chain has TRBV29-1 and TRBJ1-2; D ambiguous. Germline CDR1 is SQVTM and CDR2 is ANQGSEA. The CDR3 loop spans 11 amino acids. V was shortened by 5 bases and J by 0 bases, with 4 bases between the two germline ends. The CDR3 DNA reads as TGCAGCGTTTACACTAACTATGGCTACACCTTC. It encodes CSVYTNYGYTF.

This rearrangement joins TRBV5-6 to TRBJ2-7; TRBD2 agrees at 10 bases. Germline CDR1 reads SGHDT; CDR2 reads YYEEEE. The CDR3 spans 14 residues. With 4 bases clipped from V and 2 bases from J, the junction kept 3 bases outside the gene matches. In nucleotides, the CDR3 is TGTGCCAGCAGCCATAGCGGGGGGCCCTACGAGCAGTACTTC. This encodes CASSHSGGPYEQYF. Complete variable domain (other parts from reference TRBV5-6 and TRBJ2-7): DAGVTQSPTHLIKTRGQQVTLRCSPKSGHDTVSWYQQALGQGPQFIFQYYEEEERQRGNFPDRFSGHQFPNYSSELNVNALLLGDSALYLCASSHSGGPYEQYFGPGTRLTVT.

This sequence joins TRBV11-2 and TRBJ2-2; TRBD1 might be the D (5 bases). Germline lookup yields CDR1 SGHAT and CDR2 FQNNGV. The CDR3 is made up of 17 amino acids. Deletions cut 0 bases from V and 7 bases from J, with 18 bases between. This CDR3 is CASSLEGGQGRVGELFF. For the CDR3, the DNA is TGTGCCAGCAGCTTAGAGGGTGGGCAGGGCCGAGTCGGGGAGCTGTTTTTT. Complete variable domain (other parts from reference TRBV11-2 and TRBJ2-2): EAGVAQSPRYKIIEKRQSVAFWCNPISGHATLYWYQQILGQGPKLLIQFQNNGVVDDSQLPKDRFSAERLKGVDSTLKIQPAKLEDSAVYLCASSLEGGQGRVGELFFGEGSRLTVL.

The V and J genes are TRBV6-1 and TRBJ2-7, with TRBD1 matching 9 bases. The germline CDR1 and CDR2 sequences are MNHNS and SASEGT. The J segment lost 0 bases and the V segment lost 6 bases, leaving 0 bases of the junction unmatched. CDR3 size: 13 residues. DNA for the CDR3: TGTGCCAGCAGGACAGGGGGCTCCTACGAGCAGTACTTC. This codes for CASRTGGSYEQYF.

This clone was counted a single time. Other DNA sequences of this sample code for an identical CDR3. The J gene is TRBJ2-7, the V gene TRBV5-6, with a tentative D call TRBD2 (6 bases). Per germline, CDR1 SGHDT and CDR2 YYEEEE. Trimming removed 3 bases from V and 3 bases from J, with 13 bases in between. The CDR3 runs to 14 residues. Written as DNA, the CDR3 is TGTGCCAGCAGCTCCGGCGGGGTTCTCTACGAGCAGTACTTC. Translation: CASSSGGVLYEQYF.

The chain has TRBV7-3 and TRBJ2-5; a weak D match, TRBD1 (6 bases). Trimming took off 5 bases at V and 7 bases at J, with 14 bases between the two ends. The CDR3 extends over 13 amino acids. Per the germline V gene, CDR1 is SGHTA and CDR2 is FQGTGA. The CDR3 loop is CASSRTGSGTQYF. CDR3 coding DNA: TGTGCCAGCAGCCGTACAGGGTCGGGGACCCAGTACTTC.

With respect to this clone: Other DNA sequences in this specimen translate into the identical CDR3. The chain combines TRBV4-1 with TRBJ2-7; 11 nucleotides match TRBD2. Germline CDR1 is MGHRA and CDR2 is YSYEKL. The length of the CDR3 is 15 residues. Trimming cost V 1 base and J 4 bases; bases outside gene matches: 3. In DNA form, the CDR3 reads TGCGCCAGCAGCCAAGTCACTAGCGGGAGTTACGAGCAGTACTTC. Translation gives CASSQVTSGSYEQYF.

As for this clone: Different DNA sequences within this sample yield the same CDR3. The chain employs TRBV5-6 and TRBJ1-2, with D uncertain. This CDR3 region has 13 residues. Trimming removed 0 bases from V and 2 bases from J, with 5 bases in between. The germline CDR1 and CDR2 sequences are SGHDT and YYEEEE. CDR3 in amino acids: CASSLGGNYGYTF. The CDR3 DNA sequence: TGTGCCAGCAGCTTGGGTGGGAACTATGGCTACACCTTC. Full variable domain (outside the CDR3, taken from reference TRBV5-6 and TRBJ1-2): DAGVTQSPTHLIKTRGQQVTLRCSPKSGHDTVSWYQQALGQGPQFIFQYYEEEERQRGNFPDRFSGHQFPNYSSELNVNALLLGDSALYLCASSLGGNYGYTFGSGTRLTVV.

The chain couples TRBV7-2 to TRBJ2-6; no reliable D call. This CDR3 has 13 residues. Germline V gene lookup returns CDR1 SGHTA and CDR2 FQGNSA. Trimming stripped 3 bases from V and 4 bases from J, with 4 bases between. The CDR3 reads CASSFSGANVLTF. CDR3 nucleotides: TGTGCCAGCAGCTTCTCGGGGGCCAACGTCCTGACTTTC.

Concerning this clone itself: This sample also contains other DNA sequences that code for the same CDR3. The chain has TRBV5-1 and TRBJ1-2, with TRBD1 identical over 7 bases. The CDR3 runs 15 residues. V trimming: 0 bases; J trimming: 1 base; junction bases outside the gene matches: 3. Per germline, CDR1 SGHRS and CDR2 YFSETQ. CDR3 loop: CASSLVAGGNYGYTF. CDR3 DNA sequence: TGCGCCAGCAGCTTGGTTGCAGGGGGTAACTATGGCTACACCTTC.

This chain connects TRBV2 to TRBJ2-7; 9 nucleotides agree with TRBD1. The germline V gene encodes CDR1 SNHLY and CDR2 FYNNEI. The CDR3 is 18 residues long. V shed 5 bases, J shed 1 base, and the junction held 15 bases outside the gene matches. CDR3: CASSLTSPRDRVSYEQYF. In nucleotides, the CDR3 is TGTGCCAGCAGTCTGACTAGTCCCCGGGACAGGGTTTCCTACGAGCAGTACTTC.

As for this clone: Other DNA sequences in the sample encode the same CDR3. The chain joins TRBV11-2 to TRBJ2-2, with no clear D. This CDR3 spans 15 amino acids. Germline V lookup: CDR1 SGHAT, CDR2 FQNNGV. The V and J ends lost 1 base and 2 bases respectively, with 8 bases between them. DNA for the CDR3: TGTGCCAGCAGCTTAGCTGGACCCAACACCGGGGAGCTGTTTTTT. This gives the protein CASSLAGPNTGELFF.

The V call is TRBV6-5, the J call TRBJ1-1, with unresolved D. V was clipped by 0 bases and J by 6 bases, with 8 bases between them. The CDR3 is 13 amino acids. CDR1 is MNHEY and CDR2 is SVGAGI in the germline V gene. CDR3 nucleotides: TGTGCCAGCAGTTACTCGAAGGTCGCTGAAGCTTTCTTT. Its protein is CASSYSKVAEAFF.

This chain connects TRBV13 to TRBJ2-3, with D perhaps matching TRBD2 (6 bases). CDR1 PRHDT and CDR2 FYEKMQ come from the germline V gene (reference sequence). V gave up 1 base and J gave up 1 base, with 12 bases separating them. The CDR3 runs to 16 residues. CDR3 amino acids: CASSLVGGEGTDTQYF. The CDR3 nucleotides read TGTGCCAGCAGCTTAGTGGGAGGCGAGGGCACAGATACGCAGTATTTT.

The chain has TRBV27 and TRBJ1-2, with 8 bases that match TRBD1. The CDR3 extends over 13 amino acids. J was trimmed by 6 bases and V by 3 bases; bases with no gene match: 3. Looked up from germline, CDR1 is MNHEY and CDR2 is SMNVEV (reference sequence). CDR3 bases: TGTGCCAGCAGTTTCGGACAGGGTCATGGCTACACCTTC. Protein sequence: CASSFGQGHGYTF.

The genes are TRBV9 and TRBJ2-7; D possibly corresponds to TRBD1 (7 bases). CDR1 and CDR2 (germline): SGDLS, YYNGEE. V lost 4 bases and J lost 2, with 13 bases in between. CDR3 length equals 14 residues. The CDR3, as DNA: TGTGCCAGCAGCCTGCAGGGGGGCACCTACGAGCAGTACTTC. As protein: CASSLQGGTYEQYF.

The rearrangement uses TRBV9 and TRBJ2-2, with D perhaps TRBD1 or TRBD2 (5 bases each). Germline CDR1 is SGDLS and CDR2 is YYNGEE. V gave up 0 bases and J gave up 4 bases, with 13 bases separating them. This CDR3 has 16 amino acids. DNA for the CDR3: TGTGCCAGCAGCGTAGTAGGGTGGGGGTCCACCGGGGAGCTGTTTTTT. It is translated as CASSVVGWGSTGELFF.

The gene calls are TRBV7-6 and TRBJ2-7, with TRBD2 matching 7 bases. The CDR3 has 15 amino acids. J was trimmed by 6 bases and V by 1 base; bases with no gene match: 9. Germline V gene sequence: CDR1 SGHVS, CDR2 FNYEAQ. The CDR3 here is CASSLVAGVGGEQYF. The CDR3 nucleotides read TGTGCCAGCAGCTTAGTTGCGGGAGTAGGAGGCGAGCAGTACTTC.

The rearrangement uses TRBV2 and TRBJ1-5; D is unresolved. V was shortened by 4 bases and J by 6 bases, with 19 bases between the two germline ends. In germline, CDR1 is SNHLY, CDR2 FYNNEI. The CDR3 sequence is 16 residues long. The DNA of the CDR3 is TGTGCCAGCAGTGTGTTGGGTGGGGAATTGAGTCAGCCCCAGCATTTT. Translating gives CASSVLGGELSQPQHF.

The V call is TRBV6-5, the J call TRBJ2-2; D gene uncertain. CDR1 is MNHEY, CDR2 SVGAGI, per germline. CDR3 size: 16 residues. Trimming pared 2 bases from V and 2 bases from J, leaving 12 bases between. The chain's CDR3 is CASSYNADPNTGELFF. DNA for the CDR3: TGTGCCAGCAGTTACAATGCGGACCCAAACACCGGGGAGCTGTTTTTT.